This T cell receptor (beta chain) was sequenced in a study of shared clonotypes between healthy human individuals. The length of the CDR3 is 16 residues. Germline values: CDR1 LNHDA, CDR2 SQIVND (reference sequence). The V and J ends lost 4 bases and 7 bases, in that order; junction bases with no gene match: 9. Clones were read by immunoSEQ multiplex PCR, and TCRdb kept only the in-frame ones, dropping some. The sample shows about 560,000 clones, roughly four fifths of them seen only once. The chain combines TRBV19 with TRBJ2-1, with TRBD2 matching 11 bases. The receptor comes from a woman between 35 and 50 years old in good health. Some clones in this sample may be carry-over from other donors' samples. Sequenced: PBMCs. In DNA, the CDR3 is TGTGCCAGTAGTACCCTCCTAGCGGGAGGCCGGAATGAGCAGTTCTTC. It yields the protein CASSTLLAGGRNEQFF.